The T cell receptor (beta chain) under discussion was sequenced for a study of T cell repertoires in cytomegalovirus infection. Points from the study as a whole: The ex vivo response was dominated by HLA-C-restricted CMV-specific TCR beta clonotypes.

TCRdb re-called the reads through MiXCR, storing one row per CDR3 protein. In the table there are around 100,000 distinct CDR3 sequences, about 9.4% of which are singletons. On this clonotype itself: The antigen is undetermined.

Germline CDR1 reads SGHTA; CDR2 reads FQGNSA. Between the trimmed V and J ends, which lost 4 bases and 9 bases, there was a span of 19 bases. CDR3 size: 15 residues. Material: PBMCs, sequenced either directly or after in vitro stimulation (not recorded which). J is TRBJ2-1 and V is TRBV7-2; D possibly corresponds to TRBD2 (6 bases). The sequence was obtained from a human donor in good health (CMV status not recorded). Some clones in this sample may be carry-over from other donors' samples. The CDR3 region is CASSSLSAGESEQFF. The CDR3 coding sequence is TGTGCCAGCAGCTCACTCTCAGCGGGCGAATCTGAGCAGTTCTTC. Full variable domain (outside the CDR3, taken from reference TRBV7-2 and TRBJ2-1): GAGVSQSPSNKVTEKGKDVELRCDPISGHTALYWYRQSLGQGLEFLIYFQGNSAPDKSGLPSDRFSAERTGGSVSTLTIQRTQQEDSAVYLCASSSLSAGESEQFFGPGTRLTVL.